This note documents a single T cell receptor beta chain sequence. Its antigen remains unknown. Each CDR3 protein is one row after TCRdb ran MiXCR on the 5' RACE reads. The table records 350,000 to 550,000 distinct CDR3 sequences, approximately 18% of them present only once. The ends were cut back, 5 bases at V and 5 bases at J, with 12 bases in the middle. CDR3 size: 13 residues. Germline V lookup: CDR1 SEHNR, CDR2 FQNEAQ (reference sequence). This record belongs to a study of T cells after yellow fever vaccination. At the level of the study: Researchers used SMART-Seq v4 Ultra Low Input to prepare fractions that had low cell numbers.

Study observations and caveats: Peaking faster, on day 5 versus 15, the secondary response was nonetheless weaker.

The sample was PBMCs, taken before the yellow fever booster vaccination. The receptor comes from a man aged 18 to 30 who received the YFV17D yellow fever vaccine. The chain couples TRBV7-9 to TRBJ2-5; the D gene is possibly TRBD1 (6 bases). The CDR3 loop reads CASSRGQLETQYF. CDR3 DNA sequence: TGTGCCAGCAGCCGAGGACAGTTGGAGACCCAGTACTTC.